What follows are 9 T cell receptor beta chains derived from one specimen sequenced in a study of beta chain features in type 1 diabetes. Every isolated RNA sample was fully reverse transcribed, so sequencing captured expressed TCRB transcripts. The protocol was immunoSEQ multiplex PCR, while the TCRdb copy is restricted to in-frame clones and leaves out a portion. The sample carries about 250,000 clones, approximately 14% recorded once. Sequenced material: naive CD4+ T cells from blood. The receptor set was obtained from a woman in her thirties or forties in good health.

This clone was detected ten times or more. This chain connects TRBV7-9 to TRBJ2-5; D remains ambiguous. CDR3 size: 11 residues. Trimming shortened V by 4 bases and J by 5 bases, and 5 bases separated the two germline ends. The germline V gene encodes CDR1 SEHNR and CDR2 FQNEAQ (reference sequence). The DNA for the CDR3 is TGTGCCAGCAGCTCCGGTGAGACCCAGTACTTC. It codes for CASSSGETQYF. Full variable domain (remainder filled in from reference TRBV7-9 and TRBJ2-5): DTGVSQNPRHKITKRGQNVTFRCDPISEHNRLYWYRQTLGQGPEFLTYFQNEAQLEKSRLLSDRFSAERPKGSFSTLEIQRTEQGDSAMYLCASSSGETQYFGPGTRLLVL.

This chain links TRBV11-2 with TRBJ1-6; the match to TRBD1 covers 9 bases. This CDR3 region has 15 residues. The trim removed 4 bases at V and 7 bases at J, leaving 5 bases unmatched. Germline CDR1 is SGHAT and CDR2 is FQNNGV. CDR3 residues: CASSSTGTGNSPLHF. The CDR3 nucleotides read TGTGCCAGCAGCTCCACCGGGACAGGGAATTCACCCCTCCACTTT.

The chain combines TRBV2 with TRBJ2-7; TRBD1 might be the D (7 bases). The CDR3 runs 15 residues. CDR1 is SNHLY, CDR2 FYNNEI, per germline. V lost 4 bases, J lost 0 bases, and 13 bases lay in between. CDR3 bases: TGTGCCAGCAGTGGCAGGGGGGATTTCTCCTACGAGCAGTACTTC. Amino acids: CASSGRGDFSYEQYF.

The chain carries TRBV10-2 and TRBJ2-3; tentatively, D is TRBD2 (7 bases). The V end was cut by 1 base, the J end by 1 base, with 12 bases between. Looked up from germline, CDR1 is WSHSY and CDR2 is SAAADI. The CDR3 covers 16 residues. CDR3 loop: CASSEWRGPGTDTQYF. CDR3 bases: TGCGCCAGCAGTGAGTGGCGGGGGCCGGGCACAGATACGCAGTATTTT.

The rearrangement uses TRBV19 and TRBJ2-2, with TRBD1 as a possible D gene (6 bases). Trimming took off 3 bases at V and 5 bases at J, with 7 bases between the two ends. The CDR3 is 13 residues long. The germline CDR1 and CDR2 sequences are LNHDA and SQIVND (reference sequence). Written as DNA, the CDR3 is TGTGCCAGTAGTATGAGGGGGACCGGGGAGCTGTTTTTT. It is translated as CASSMRGTGELFF. The entire variable domain, with the rest obtained from reference TRBV19 and TRBJ2-2, is as follows: DGGITQSPKYLFRKEGQNVTLSCEQNLNHDAMYWYRQDPGQGLRLIYYSQIVNDFQKGDIAEGYSVSREKKESFPLTVTSAQKNPTAFYLCASSMRGTGELFFGEGSRLTVL.

V usage is TRBV19 and J usage is TRBJ1-6; 7 nucleotides agree with TRBD1. Germline V gives CDR1 LNHDA, CDR2 SQIVND (reference sequence). The ends lost 6 bases at V and 7 bases at J; junction bases unmatched: 9. The length of the CDR3 is 15 residues. DNA for the CDR3: TGTGCCAGTAGAGGTACAGGGGTAGAGAATTCACCCCTCCACTTT. Translating it yields CASRGTGVENSPLHF.

This chain joins TRBV5-1 and TRBJ1-1; D possibly corresponds to TRBD1 (5 bases). Germline V gene sequence: CDR1 SGHRS, CDR2 YFSETQ. The germline V and J ends were trimmed by 7 bases and 4 bases, with 17 bases remaining between them. The CDR3 sequence is 14 residues long. This chain's CDR3 is CASGERGPSTEAFF. Here the CDR3 DNA reads TGCGCCAGCGGCGAGCGGGGCCCGAGCACTGAAGCTTTCTTT.

This chain links TRBV5-1 with TRBJ1-6, with D possibly being TRBD1 (6 bases). With 2 bases removed from V and 2 bases from J, the gap between germline ends came to 14 bases. CDR1 SGHRS and CDR2 YFSETQ come from the germline V gene. This CDR3 spans 17 amino acids. CDR3 loop: CASSFEKGQTYNSPLHF. The CDR3 DNA follows: TGCGCCAGCAGCTTCGAAAAAGGACAGACCTATAATTCACCCCTCCACTTT.

This clone was found a few times. The chain has TRBV19 and TRBJ2-5; D is uncertain. Trimming shortened V by 3 bases and J by 2 bases, and 7 bases separated the two germline ends. CDR1 and CDR2 from the germline V gene are LNHDA and SQIVND (reference sequence). The length of the CDR3 is 13 residues. The CDR3 region has the DNA TGTGCCAGTAGTATTGGGCAGCAAGAGACCCAGTACTTC. Its translation is CASSIGQQETQYF.